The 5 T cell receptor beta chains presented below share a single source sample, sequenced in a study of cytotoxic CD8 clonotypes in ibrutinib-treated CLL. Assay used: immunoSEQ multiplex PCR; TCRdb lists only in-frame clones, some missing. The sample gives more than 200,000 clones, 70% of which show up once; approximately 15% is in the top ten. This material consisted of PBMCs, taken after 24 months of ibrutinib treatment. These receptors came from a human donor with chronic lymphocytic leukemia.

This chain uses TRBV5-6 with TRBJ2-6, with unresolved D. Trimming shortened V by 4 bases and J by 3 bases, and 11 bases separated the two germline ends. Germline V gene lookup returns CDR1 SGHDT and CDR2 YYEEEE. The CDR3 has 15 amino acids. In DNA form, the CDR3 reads TGTGCCAGCAGCCCTGGCGCCTTTGGGGCCAACGTCCTGACTTTC. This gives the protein CASSPGAFGANVLTF.

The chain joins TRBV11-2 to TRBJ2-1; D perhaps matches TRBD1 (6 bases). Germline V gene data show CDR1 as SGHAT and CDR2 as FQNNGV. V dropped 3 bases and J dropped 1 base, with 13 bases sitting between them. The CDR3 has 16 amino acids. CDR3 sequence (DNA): TGTGCCAGCAGCTTCGCGACAGGAGCGTCCTACAATGAGCAGTTCTTC. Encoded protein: CASSFATGASYNEQFF.

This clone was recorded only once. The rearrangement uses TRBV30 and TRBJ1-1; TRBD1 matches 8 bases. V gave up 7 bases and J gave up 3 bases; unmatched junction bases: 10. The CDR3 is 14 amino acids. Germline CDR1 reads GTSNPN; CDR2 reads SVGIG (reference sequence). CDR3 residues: CALRTGFAHTEAFF. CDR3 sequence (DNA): TGTGCCTTAAGGACAGGGTTCGCTCACACTGAAGCTTTCTTT.

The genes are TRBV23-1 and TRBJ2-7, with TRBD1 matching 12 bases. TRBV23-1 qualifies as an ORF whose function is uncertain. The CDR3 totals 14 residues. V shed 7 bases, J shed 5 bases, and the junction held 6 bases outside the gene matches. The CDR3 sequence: CASIWDRGQNEQYF. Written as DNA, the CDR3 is TGCGCCAGCATTTGGGACAGGGGGCAGAACGAGCAGTACTTC.

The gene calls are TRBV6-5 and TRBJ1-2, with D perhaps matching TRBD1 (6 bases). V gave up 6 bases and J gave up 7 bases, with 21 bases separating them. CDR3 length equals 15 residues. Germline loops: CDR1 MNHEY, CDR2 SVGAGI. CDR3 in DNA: TGTGCCAGCAGCCGACGCCCGGGGGCGGGATCTGGCTACACCTTC. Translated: CASSRRPGAGSGYTF.